Each of the 24 T cell receptor beta chains below was sequenced from the same sample in a study of response to subunit inactivated influenza vaccine. In TCRdb, the RT-PCR reads were re-called with MiXCR into one record per CDR3 protein. The repertoire holds over 300,000 distinct CDR3 sequences, with about a fifth as singletons. The source was PBMCs from blood, collected approximately 22 months after vaccination. The receptors were sampled from a man between 50 and 75 years old who received an inactivated influenza vaccine.

The chain employs TRBV4-1 and TRBJ1-5, with D unresolved. Germline CDR1 is MGHRA and CDR2 is YSYEKL. This CDR3 contains 15 residues. V lost 2 bases, J lost 0 bases, and 8 bases lay in between. CDR3 in DNA: TGCGCCAGCAGCCAACCGACACTTAGCAATCAGCCCCAGCATTTT. Translating gives CASSQPTLSNQPQHF.

Ten or more counts support this clonotype. CDR3 region: CASRSPHGGGRTEAFF. The CDR3 nucleotides are TGTGCCAGCAGGTCACCCCATGGTGGGGGGAGGACTGAAGCTTTCTTT. The chain links TRBV6-1 to TRBJ1-1; D perhaps matches TRBD1 (5 bases). Germline values: CDR1 MNHNS, CDR2 SASEGT. V lost 6 bases to trimming and J lost 5 bases, with 22 bases between them. The CDR3 has 16 residues.

This clonotype appeared a few times. The chain employs TRBV29-1 and TRBJ1-2, with 8 positions matching TRBD1. J gave up 7 bases and V 2 bases, and 21 bases lay outside the gene matches. The CDR3 extends over 18 amino acids. CDR1 and CDR2 from the germline V gene are SQVTM and ANQGSEA. CDR3 nucleotides: TGCAGCGTTGAAAACGCCGGCTTGTGGGGACAGGCTTCTCGTGGCTACACCTTC. Translated, it gives CSVENAGLWGQASRGYTF.

Notes on this clonotype: The junction and the germline gene differ at one end; a read error may be behind it. The CDR3 loop is CASSPLDNSPLNEQFF. CDR3 DNA sequence: TGCGCCAGCAGCCCACTGGACAACTCCCCCCTCAATGAACAGTTCTTC. This chain connects TRBV5-1 to TRBJ2-1; weak D call: TRBD1 (5 bases). Germline V lookup: CDR1 SGHRS, CDR2 YFSETQ. This CDR3 is built from 16 residues. Together with reference TRBV5-1 and TRBJ2-1, the CDR3 gives the full variable domain: KAGVTQTPRYLIKTRGQQVTLSCSPISGHRSVSWYQQTPGQGLQFLFEYFSETQRNKGNFPGRFSGRQFSNSRSEMNVSTLELGDSALYLCASSPLDNSPLNEQFFGPGTRLTVL.

This sequence joins TRBV19 and TRBJ2-1; D possibly corresponds to TRBD1 (5 bases). V lost 0 bases and J 0 bases, leaving 12 bases between the germline ends. The CDR3 has 17 residues. CDR1 is LNHDA and CDR2 is SQIVND in the germline V gene (reference sequence). CDR3 DNA: TGTGCCAGTAGTATAGATGCCAGGGTGAGCTCCTACAATGAGCAGTTCTTC. Its protein product is CASSIDARVSSYNEQFF.

This clonotype occurred many times. The chain uses TRBV5-1 and TRBJ2-3; 7 positions match TRBD1. The CDR3 covers 17 residues. Germline CDR1 reads SGHRS; CDR2 reads YFSETQ. The V gene end was trimmed by 0 bases and the J gene end by 6 bases; junction bases not matched to a gene: 13. The CDR3 DNA sequence: TGCGCCAGCAGCTTGGAACCGACAGGGAGCCCACGGGATACGCAGTATTTT. This sequence encodes CASSLEPTGSPRDTQYF.

This rearrangement joins TRBV6-2 or TRBV6-3 to TRBJ2-2, with 9 bases that match TRBD2. Germline assignment: CDR1 MNHEY and CDR2 SVGEGT. V was clipped by 6 bases and J by 4 bases; unmatched bases: 3. This CDR3 is 14 amino acids long. The CDR3 region is CASRRGGRTGELFF. The CDR3 nucleotides read TGTGCCAGCAGGCGGGGGGGCCGCACCGGGGAGCTGTTTTTT.

This clonotype was detected ten times or more. The rearrangement uses TRBV4-2 and TRBJ2-5; TRBD1 is a possible D gene (5 bases). The length of the CDR3 is 13 residues. The V gene's germline CDR1 is LGHNA and CDR2 YNFKEQ. The ends were cut back, 0 bases at V and 9 bases at J, with 11 bases in the middle. CDR3 in amino acids: CASSQDPQGAQYF. In nucleotides, the CDR3 is TGTGCCAGCAGCCAAGACCCCCAAGGGGCCCAGTACTTC.

A few counts support this clonotype. The chain combines TRBV5-5 with TRBJ1-3; TRBD1 might be the D (5 bases). Germline-derived CDR1 and CDR2 are SGHKS and YYEKEE (reference sequence). The V and J ends lost 4 bases and 4 bases respectively, with 15 bases between them. This CDR3 region has 15 residues. The CDR3 is CASSTIQGLGNTIYF. As DNA, the CDR3 is TGTGCCAGCAGCACGATTCAGGGACTCGGAAACACCATATATTTT. The whole variable domain, filled in from reference TRBV5-5 and TRBJ1-3, reads DAGVTQSPTHLIKTRGQQVTLRCSPISGHKSVSWYQQVLGQGPQFIFQYYEKEERGRGNFPDRFSARQFPNYSSELNVNALLLGDSALYLCASSTIQGLGNTIYFGEGSWLTVV.

The table lists this clonotype with many counts. V usage is TRBV12-3 or TRBV12-4 and J usage is TRBJ1-3; 7 bases line up with TRBD1. This CDR3 region has 16 residues. J gave up 0 bases and V 3 bases, and 5 bases lay outside the gene matches. CDR3 region: CASSLDRLLSGNTIYF. The CDR3 bases are TGTGCCAGCAGTTTGGACAGGCTCCTCTCTGGAAACACCATATATTTT.

This clonotype has a count of ten or more. In DNA form, the CDR3 reads TGTGCCAGCAGCCCCGACAGGGCTGGAAACACCATATATTTT. Residues: CASSPDRAGNTIYF. The chain recombines TRBV7-9 with TRBJ1-3, with TRBD1 matching 7 bases. The length of the CDR3 is 14 residues. The ends lost 5 bases at V and 2 bases at J; junction bases unmatched: 3. The germline V gene encodes CDR1 SEHNR and CDR2 FQNEAQ (reference sequence).

Ten or more counts support this clonotype. The rearrangement uses TRBV12-3 or TRBV12-4 and TRBJ1-1, with 7 nucleotides matching TRBD1. The CDR3 runs 12 residues. V shed 6 bases and J 6 bases; nucleotides not matched to a gene: 4. CDR3 region: CASRRDRSEAFF. The CDR3 DNA is TGTGCCAGCAGACGGGACAGATCTGAAGCTTTCTTT.

The V and J genes are TRBV6-5 and TRBJ2-6; D tentatively reads TRBD1 or TRBD2 (5 bases each). Trimming cost V 2 bases and J 2 bases, with 7 bases left between them. Looked up from germline, CDR1 is MNHEY and CDR2 is SVGAGI. The CDR3 covers 15 residues. The CDR3: CASSYGDPGANVLTF. Written as DNA, the CDR3 is TGTGCCAGCAGTTACGGGGACCCTGGGGCCAACGTCCTGACTTTC.

This clonotype has more than one count but fewer than ten. The J gene is TRBJ1-1, the V gene TRBV4-2, with 8 nucleotides matching TRBD1. The J segment lost 0 bases and the V segment lost 4 bases, leaving 7 bases of the junction unmatched. The germline CDR1 and CDR2 sequences are LGHNA and YNFKEQ. The CDR3 has 16 amino acids. Here the CDR3 DNA reads TGTGCCAGCAGCCCTACCGGGACAGGCTTGAACACTGAAGCTTTCTTT. It yields the protein CASSPTGTGLNTEAFF.

Here the CDR3 reads CASSFRKSADTQYF. The CDR3, as DNA: TGCGCCAGCAGCTTTAGAAAGAGCGCAGATACGCAGTATTTT. This rearrangement joins TRBV5-1 to TRBJ2-3; D is undetermined. CDR1 is SGHRS and CDR2 is YFSETQ in the germline V gene. CDR3 length: 14 residues. Trimming took off 2 bases at V and 4 bases at J, with 11 bases between the two ends.

This clonotype was seen repeatedly, ten times or more. The chain employs TRBV12-3 or TRBV12-4 and TRBJ1-1; D may be TRBD1 (5 bases). The CDR3 has 14 amino acids. V was clipped by 2 bases and J by 3 bases, with 10 bases between them. Here the CDR3 reads CASSLNPGYTEAFF. CDR3 in DNA: TGTGCCAGCAGTTTAAATCCAGGGTACACTGAAGCTTTCTTT.

The V and J genes are TRBV11-1 and TRBJ2-7; 7 nucleotides align to TRBD1. CDR1 SGHAT and CDR2 FQDESV come from the germline V gene (reference sequence). V was pared by 5 bases and J by 3 bases, with 4 bases of the junction left unmatched. The CDR3 runs 13 residues. The CDR3 loop reads CASSSRDSYEQYF. For the CDR3, the DNA is TGTGCCAGCAGCAGCCGGGACAGCTACGAGCAGTACTTC.

V and J are TRBV6-1 and TRBJ2-2; 7 positions match TRBD1. Unmatched junction bases numbered 16, after V lost 5 bases and J lost 7 bases. The germline CDR1 and CDR2 sequences are MNHNS and SASEGT. CDR3 length equals 17 residues. CDR3: CASSLQGGRVRRGELFF. The CDR3 bases are TGTGCCAGCAGTCTCCAAGGGGGCCGGGTTAGACGCGGGGAGCTGTTTTTT.

The J gene is TRBJ2-3, the V gene TRBV18, with D perhaps matching TRBD1 or TRBD2 (5 bases each). The germline gives CDR1 KGHSH, CDR2 LQKENI. The V end lost 3 bases, the J end lost 3 bases, and 16 bases lay between the germline ends. The CDR3 runs to 16 residues. The CDR3 here is CASSPGDLKVTDTQYF. DNA for the CDR3: TGTGCCAGCTCACCCGGGGACCTTAAAGTGACAGATACGCAGTATTTT.

The V and J genes are TRBV27 and TRBJ1-5; D call uncertain. The germline V gene has CDR1 MNHEY and CDR2 SMNVEV (reference sequence). CDR3 length: 14 amino acids. V dropped 6 bases and J dropped 3 bases, with 12 bases sitting between them. As DNA, the CDR3 is TGTGCCAGCAGGAGTGCGGAGACCAATCAGCCCCAGCATTTT. This gives the protein CASRSAETNQPQHF.

This clonotype has just a few counts. The rearrangement joins TRBV5-1 to TRBJ2-1; a weak D match, TRBD1 (6 bases). Germline CDR1 SGHRS, CDR2 YFSETQ. The CDR3 has 16 amino acids. V lost 0 bases and J lost 0, with 10 bases in between. This chain's CDR3 is CASSLVAGVSYNEQFF. CDR3 coding DNA: TGCGCCAGCAGCTTGGTGGCAGGGGTCTCCTACAATGAGCAGTTCTTC.

V and J are TRBV4-1 and TRBJ1-4; no firm D call. Germline V gene data show CDR1 as MGHRA and CDR2 as YSYEKL. V shed 1 base and J shed 11 bases, with 11 bases lying between them. CDR3 size: 13 residues. For the CDR3, the DNA is TGCGCCAGCAGCCAAGGAAGACTCGAGAAACTGTTTTTT. Translation: CASSQGRLEKLFF.

This clonotype was observed a handful of times. V and J are TRBV7-2 and TRBJ1-1; D gene unclear. V was shortened by 2 bases and J by 5 bases, with 12 bases between the two germline ends. The CDR3 extends over 14 amino acids. Per the germline V gene, CDR1 is SGHTA and CDR2 is FQGNSA. This chain's CDR3 is CASSLLEGLTEAFF. For the CDR3, the DNA is TGTGCCAGCAGCTTATTAGAGGGTTTGACTGAAGCTTTCTTT.

V and J are TRBV28 and TRBJ1-4, with 7 bases aligning to TRBD1. Germline CDR1 reads MDHEN; CDR2 reads SYDVKM. The length of the CDR3 is 13 residues. V trimming: 11 bases; J trimming: 9 bases; junction bases outside the gene matches: 12. The CDR3, as DNA: TGTGCCGAATACCGGGACAGCAGTAAAAAACTGTTTTTT. Protein sequence: CAEYRDSSKKLFF.